These 2 T cell receptor beta chains were all obtained from the same sample, sequenced in a study of blood T cell repertoires in COVID-19. The data were produced by immunoSEQ multiplex PCR, yet TCRdb's version contains in-frame clones alone and is incomplete. This sample has 150,000 to 180,000 clones; around 83% occur once, and the top ten carry 25% to 30%. Input material: peripheral blood. The receptors stem from a woman aged 60-75 years with acute or convalescent COVID-19.

The rearrangement uses TRBV5-1 and TRBJ1-6, with TRBD1 identical over 7 bases. CDR1 and CDR2 from the germline V gene are SGHRS and YFSETQ. This CDR3 region has 16 residues. The ends lost 4 bases at V and 2 bases at J; junction bases unmatched: 6. This chain's CDR3 is CASSIEGTAYNSPLHF. CDR3 nucleotide sequence: TGCGCCAGCAGCATCGAAGGGACAGCCTATAATTCACCCCTCCACTTT.

This clone was detected only once. The chain uses TRBV12-5 and TRBJ1-2, with D possibly TRBD1 on 6 matching bases. Trimming stripped 7 bases from V and 4 bases from J, with 16 bases between. There are 14 residues in the CDR3. Germline CDR1 LGHNT, CDR2 FRNRAP. CDR3 sequence reads: CASVGGLGLYGYTF. Written as DNA, the CDR3 is TGTGCTAGTGTAGGGGGTTTAGGCCTCTATGGCTACACCTTC.